This T cell receptor (beta chain) was obtained from a study of blood T cell repertoires in COVID-19. CDR3 length: 13 amino acids. The germline V gene encodes CDR1 DFQATT and CDR2 SNEGSKA (reference sequence). Deletions cut 3 bases from V and 1 base from J, with 6 bases between. Clones were read by immunoSEQ multiplex PCR, and TCRdb kept only the in-frame ones, dropping some. The profile shows some 180,000 clones, about 80% of them singletons. The receptor comes from a woman of 80 years or more with acute or convalescent COVID-19. J is TRBJ2-2 and V is TRBV20-1; D remains ambiguous. Sequencing was done on a sample of peripheral blood. The CDR3 sequence is CSASLENTGELFF. CDR3 sequence (DNA): TGCAGTGCTAGTCTAGAGAACACCGGGGAGCTGTTTTTT.